This section outlines one T cell receptor beta chain sequence together with its context. Which antigen it targets is not known. It has no much larger one-base neighbor in the sample; base qualities were not kept. The data are from a study of Tregs in tolerant kidney transplant recipients (dated by TCRdb to about 2019). Regarding the research as a whole: Transplants used related donors with nonmyeloablative bone marrow transplantation; mixed chimerism was transient in the human trials. Before combined kidney and bone marrow transplantation, this study identified donor-specific regulatory T cells using TCRbeta sequencing and then followed those same cells after transplant. Beyond this particular receptor, the publication reports: For some patients the PCR primers changed over time, which made it impossible to compare the samples from those patients at the nucleotide level. Biological reproducibility was not directly assessed, although technical replication error appeared to be minimal. The study was constrained by small patient numbers, and validation of the findings is required in larger populations and under other immunosuppression protocols. The most biologically relevant and donor-specific TCRbeta repertoire appeared to be identified by expanding Tregs with activated donor B cells. In tolerant patients, donor-specific Tregs expanded more than Tregs overall, which suggests antigen-driven rather than nonspecific expansion.

For TCRbeta CDR3 sequencing, genomic DNA from the sorted cells was extracted using the QIAGEN DNeasy Blood and Tissue Kit. High-throughput TCRbeta CDR3 sequencing, which included PCR amplification with bias correction and internal controls, was done commercially through immunoSEQ. The paper's data handling went like this. Unique productive TCRbeta sequences were defined by CDR3 nucleotide sequence where primers matched, otherwise by CDR3 amino acid sequence with Vbeta and Jbeta genes. To correct for sorting error, sequences found in more than one sorted population at a frequency ratio of 2:1 or less were discarded, and the remaining shared sequences were assigned to the population with the higher frequency. A sequence counted as donor-reactive if, in CFSE-low cells, the sequence had a frequency of at least 0.01% and was expanded at least 5-fold compared with unstimulated cells. Repertoire divergence was quantified by Jensen-Shannon divergence calculated from the top 100 TCRbeta sequences ranked by frequency. For samples with multiple sequencing runs, sorting error was corrected in each run separately before the runs were combined. Imported from immuneACCESS, the table was reduced by TCRdb to in-frame sequences with V and J called. These copies leave out some clones; in studies compared against another copy, an unresolved V gene accounts for under half, and the cause of the remainder is not known. D and trimming were read from the DNA, whereas the V and J calls and clone size are those reported in that table. Counted in this sample were about 15,000 clones; roughly 78% of them appeared once. The ten largest clonotypes hold roughly 1.8% of the sample.

The time point label here, explained by the study, means: blood sample drawn before combined kidney and bone marrow transplant. Unstimulated Tregs (CD4+CD25+CD127-), CD4+ non-Tregs (CD4+CD25-), CD4 and CD8 cells were FACS-sorted from thawed PBMCs. Prior to Treg sorting, thawed PBMCs were rested overnight with 200 to 250 IU/ml IL-2 at 37 degrees C. The patients were a handful of recipients of combined kidney and bone marrow transplants from the ITN036ST trial, and samples were available only for these trial subjects. Healthy control blood was separated into PBMCs by Ficoll density gradient and cryopreserved, and patient PBMCs were collected both before and after transplant. The germline V gene specifies MNHNS as CDR1 and SASEGT as CDR2. The cysteine opens and the phenylalanine closes a CDR3 of 14 amino acids. Of all the DNA, just the CDR3 is kept, 42 bases in frame from base 1. The V end loses 3 bases and the J end loses 3 bases, and a stretch of 11 bases separates them.

Here the chain combines TRBV6-1 and TRBJ1-2; the D gene cannot be named for sure. Sequencing was performed on Tregs from blood, taken before the transplant. The source of this sequence is a human donor who received a combined kidney and bone marrow transplant. In nucleotide form, the sequence is TGTGCCAGCAGTGAGACACCCGGGGACTATGGCTACACCTTC. Its translation reads: CASSETPGDYGYTF.